Shown below are 21 T cell receptor beta chains from a single sample sequenced in a study of cytomegalovirus exposure and HLA in healthy donors. Profiled with immunoSEQ multiplex PCR; TCRdb holds only in-frame clones, not every one. The sample records over 110,000 clones, roughly 90% being singletons. The sample consisted of PBMCs. The receptors derive from a man aged 18 to 29 in good health and CMV-seronegative.

The chain joins TRBV2 to TRBJ1-2; 8 bases map to TRBD1. The trim removed 8 bases at V and 5 bases at J, leaving 13 bases unmatched. Germline V gene sequence: CDR1 SNHLY, CDR2 FYNNEI. This CDR3 is 15 amino acids long. The chain's CDR3 is CASSPLRTGSYGYTF. Here the CDR3 DNA reads TGTGCCAGCTCCCCTCTAAGGACAGGGAGTTATGGCTACACCTTC.

J is TRBJ1-2 and V is TRBV9; maybe TRBD1 (5 bases). The CDR3 is made up of 13 amino acids. Germline V gene lookup returns CDR1 SGDLS and CDR2 YYNGEE. V was clipped by 5 bases and J by 3 bases, with 11 bases between them. This CDR3 reads CASRARGDYGYTF. The DNA of the CDR3 is TGTGCCAGCAGGGCGCGGGGGGACTATGGCTACACCTTC.

V and J are TRBV4-1 and TRBJ2-5, with D perhaps TRBD2 (6 bases). Trimming left V 0 bases short and J 2 bases short, with 10 bases between. The germline CDR1 and CDR2 sequences are MGHRA and YSYEKL. CDR3 length: 15 residues. The CDR3 sequence: CASSQELAVQETQYF. For the CDR3, the DNA is TGCGCCAGCAGCCAAGAACTAGCAGTTCAAGAGACCCAGTACTTC.

The V and J genes are TRBV19 and TRBJ2-1; 9 bases fit TRBD2. V shed 1 base, J shed 4 bases, and the junction held 8 bases outside the gene matches. The CDR3 is made up of 17 amino acids. The germline V gene encodes CDR1 LNHDA and CDR2 SQIVND (reference sequence). In DNA, the CDR3 is TGTGCCAGTAGTATAGGACTGGCGGGAGGGACGTACAATGAGCAGTTCTTC. Translated: CASSIGLAGGTYNEQFF.

The rearrangement uses TRBV11-2 and TRBJ1-4; no clear D. Deletions cut 3 bases from V and 5 bases from J, with 7 bases between. Germline CDR1 and CDR2: SGHAT and FQNNGV. The CDR3 contains 13 residues. CDR3 coding DNA: TGTGCCAGCAGCTTCACAAGAAATGAAAAACTGTTTTTT. Translating it yields CASSFTRNEKLFF.

This clone was seen just once. V is TRBV13 and J is TRBJ2-7, with TRBD1 matching over 9 bases. The CDR3 contains 17 residues. V shed 5 bases, J shed 2 bases, and the junction held 13 bases outside the gene matches. From germline, CDR1 is PRHDT and CDR2 FYEKMQ (reference sequence). The chain's CDR3 is CASSGSLWTGAAYEQYF. DNA for the CDR3: TGTGCCAGCAGCGGGTCCCTTTGGACAGGGGCTGCCTACGAGCAGTACTTC.

V usage is TRBV4-2 and J usage is TRBJ1-4; 7 nucleotides agree with TRBD1. Unmatched junction bases numbered 8, after V lost 3 bases and J lost 4 bases. Looked up from germline, CDR1 is LGHNA and CDR2 is YNFKEQ. CDR3 length: 16 residues. The CDR3, as DNA: TGTGCCAGCAGCCAGCGCCCGGGACAGCTTAATGAAAAACTGTTTTTT. Its translation: CASSQRPGQLNEKLFF.

This chain connects TRBV5-1 to TRBJ2-5; TRBD2 is a possible D gene (5 bases). The germline V gene encodes CDR1 SGHRS and CDR2 YFSETQ. The CDR3 has 12 residues. The V and J ends lost 4 bases and 8 bases respectively, with 12 bases between them. The CDR3 sequence is CASSPREGTQYF. CDR3 DNA sequence: TGCGCCAGCAGCCCTCGAGAGGGAACCCAGTACTTC.

The chain employs TRBV7-2 and TRBJ2-7; possible D gene TRBD2, 7 bases. Looked up from germline, CDR1 is SGHTA and CDR2 is FQGNSA. Trimming removed 3 bases at V and 2 bases at J, with 11 bases between. The CDR3 loop spans 14 amino acids. CDR3 residues: CASSLVGGPYEQYF. In nucleotides, the CDR3 is TGTGCCAGCAGCTTGGTGGGGGGGCCCTACGAGCAGTACTTC.

The chain links TRBV5-1 to TRBJ2-2; D unclear. Germline CDR1 and CDR2: SGHRS and YFSETQ. The CDR3 is 12 residues long. V was trimmed by 2 bases and J by 6 bases, leaving 5 bases between them. The CDR3 DNA follows: TGCGCCAGCAGCTTCGGTGCCGGGGAGCTGTTTTTT. Protein: CASSFGAGELFF.

The V gene is TRBV30, the J gene TRBJ2-1, with 7 bases that match TRBD2. V trimming: 8 bases; J trimming: 6 bases; junction bases outside the gene matches: 19. Germline-derived CDR1 and CDR2 are GTSNPN and SVGIG (reference sequence). The CDR3 is made up of 16 amino acids. CDR3 in amino acids: CAGAGLSGTAGNEQFF. CDR3 nucleotide sequence: TGTGCCGGCGCGGGCCTCAGCGGGACCGCCGGCAATGAGCAGTTCTTC.

This CDR3 reads CASNRQSPYGYTF. CDR3 coding DNA: TGTGCCAGCAATCGACAGAGCCCCTATGGCTACACCTTC. The rearrangement links TRBV27 to TRBJ1-2; weak D call: TRBD1 (5 bases). The CDR3 loop spans 13 amino acids. V lost 7 bases and J lost 4, with 13 bases in between. Germline assignment: CDR1 MNHEY and CDR2 SMNVEV (reference sequence).

The chain joins TRBV29-1 to TRBJ1-2, with unresolved D. From germline, CDR1 is SQVTM and CDR2 ANQGSEA. V lost 2 bases and J lost 4, with 11 bases in between. CDR3 length: 13 residues. This CDR3 is CSVETQDRYGYTF. The CDR3 coding sequence is TGCAGCGTTGAAACCCAGGATCGCTATGGCTACACCTTC.

V is TRBV6-5 and J is TRBJ2-1; 9 bases are shared with TRBD1. V dropped 4 bases and J dropped 5; count of bases not matched to a gene: 0. The CDR3 covers 13 residues. Germline-derived CDR1 and CDR2 are MNHEY and SVGAGI. CDR3 nucleotide sequence: TGTGCCAGCAGTTGGGACAGGGACAATGAGCAGTTCTTC. Its protein product is CASSWDRDNEQFF.

V gene TRBV30 combines with J gene TRBJ1-5; 8 nucleotides line up with TRBD1. With V trimmed by 1 base and J by 0 bases, 5 bases remained unmatched. Per the germline V gene, CDR1 is GTSNPN and CDR2 is SVGIG (reference sequence). This CDR3 is 16 amino acids long. CDR3 in amino acids: CAWSGRGPSSNQPQHF. The CDR3 DNA follows: TGTGCCTGGAGTGGCAGGGGGCCATCTAGCAATCAGCCCCAGCATTTT.

This clone occurred once. The J gene is TRBJ2-1, the V gene TRBV4-3, with 8 bases identical to TRBD2. Germline CDR1 and CDR2: LGHNA and YSLEER. This CDR3 has 15 residues. V was pared by 5 bases and J by 10 bases, with 13 bases of the junction left unmatched. The CDR3 sequence is CASSRGGSGAQEQFF. CDR3 bases: TGCGCCAGCAGCAGGGGTGGTAGCGGGGCCCAGGAGCAGTTCTTC.

The CDR3 spells CASSYRDNYEQYF. The CDR3, as DNA: TGTGCCAGCAGTTACCGGGACAACTACGAGCAGTACTTC. The J gene is TRBJ2-7, the V gene TRBV27; possible D gene TRBD1, 6 bases. Per germline, CDR1 MNHEY and CDR2 SMNVEV (reference sequence). V was pared by 4 bases and J by 3 bases, with 10 bases between. The CDR3 totals 13 residues.

The CDR3 sequence: CASSPSSSGGAGEQFF. CDR3 in DNA: TGTGCCAGCAGCCCATCCTCTAGCGGGGGGGCTGGGGAGCAGTTCTTC. The chain couples TRBV7-2 to TRBJ2-1; 12 nucleotides match TRBD2. The CDR3 runs to 16 residues. The ends lost 5 bases at V and 10 bases at J; junction bases unmatched: 12. CDR1 and CDR2 from the germline V gene are SGHTA and FQGNSA.

The gene calls are TRBV2 and TRBJ2-7; a possible D gene is TRBD2 (5 bases). V was clipped by 0 bases and J by 0 bases, with 9 bases between them. This CDR3 has 15 amino acids. Germline V lookup: CDR1 SNHLY, CDR2 FYNNEI. The CDR3 coding sequence is TGTGCCAGCAGTGAAGCTCGGCGGGTCTCCTACGAGCAGTACTTC. Translated: CASSEARRVSYEQYF.

V gene TRBV15 combines with J gene TRBJ2-7; D is possibly TRBD2 (7 bases). The germline gives CDR1 LNHNV, CDR2 YYDKDF (reference sequence). CDR3 length equals 16 residues. The germline V and J ends were trimmed by 1 base and 3 bases, with 16 bases remaining between them. The DNA for the CDR3 is TGTGCCACCAGCAGAGTGGTGGGGGGGCAGTACTACGAGCAGTACTTC. Its protein product is CATSRVVGGQYYEQYF.

The chain joins TRBV12-1 to TRBJ2-7; TRBD2 was called by the table and not checked on the DNA. TRBV12-1 is a pseudogene locus. This CDR3 has 16 residues. CDR3 amino acids: CASSFAPLESSYEQYF. The CDR3 bases are TGTGCCAGCAGCTTTGCGCCGCTAGAAAGTTCTTACGAGCAGTACTTC.